The entry below gives a single T cell receptor beta chain sequence along with its context. Its target is unknown. Germline CDR1 and CDR2: MRHNA and SNTAGT. Germline trimming cut 5 bases from V and 1 base from J; bases unmatched to any gene: 8. There are 16 residues in the CDR3. This record belongs to a study of blood T cells in healthy people across ages. Overall study context: About one barcoded TCR beta cDNA was captured per two T cells.

Primed by a sample-barcoded 5' primer and a J-beta primer mix, a second PCR proceeded for about 7 to 12 cycles. CDR3-containing paired-end reads numbered at least 3 million in each sample. One entry per CDR3 protein, called by TCRdb with MiXCR from the 5' RACE reads. In the table there are about 1.8 million distinct CDR3 sequences, roughly 52% of which are singletons. Whole-study results and caveats: The study could not conclusively compare naive and antigen-experienced cells, given its unsorted PBMCs.

The sample was blood. The rearrangement joins TRBV6-4 to TRBJ1-5; 7 nucleotides line up with TRBD1. This receptor was obtained from a woman aged 40 to 50 in good health. Here the CDR3 reads CASSPEGAQSNQPQHF. The CDR3 coding sequence is TGTGCCAGCAGTCCGGAGGGGGCTCAGAGCAATCAGCCCCAGCATTTT.